This T cell receptor (beta chain) was captured in a study of blood T cell repertoires in COVID-19. Germline-derived CDR1 and CDR2 are LGHNT and FRNRAP. V lost 1 base and J 0 bases, leaving 22 bases between the germline ends. CDR3 size: 20 residues. Donors in Cohort 3 counted as recovered after two negative PCRs, clearance, or symptom resolution. Only in-frame clones appear in the TCRdb table, and some are missing; sequencing was by immunoSEQ multiplex PCR. This sample has 180,000 or so clones, with approximately 85% found just once. Sequencing was carried out using PBMCs or T cells enriched from blood (not recorded which). The receptor was isolated from a man aged 35 to 55 who had recovered from COVID-19. The chain carries TRBV12-5 and TRBJ1-3, with TRBD1 as a possible D gene (5 bases). The CDR3 region is CASGLGDYQRWNNSGNTIYF. The CDR3 DNA is TGTGCTAGTGGTTTGGGGGACTACCAACGGTGGAATAACTCTGGAAACACCATATATTTT.